This entry lists 25 T cell receptor beta chains sequenced from one sample in a study of T cells in Graves' hyperthyroidism and ophthalmopathy. Amplified regions were TCR beta CDR3 sequences from RNA transcripts. First-round RT-PCR targeting the TCR CDR3 was performed with the HTBI primer set. From the multiplex PCR reads, TCRdb called clonotypes with MiXCR, one entry per CDR3 protein. The sample yields roughly 100,000 distinct CDR3 sequences, roughly 50% seen once. Sequenced: blood. These receptors came from a man aged 40-49 years with Graves' hyperthyroidism.

In regard to this clonotype: Germline is not matched at one junction end, which may reflect a read error. This chain uses TRBV20-1 with TRBJ1-4; D perhaps matches TRBD1 (6 bases). This CDR3 comprises 13 residues. In germline, CDR1 is DFQATT, CDR2 SNEGSKA (reference sequence). CDR3 in DNA: TGCAGTGCTAGAGTAGGGGGGAATGAAAAGCTGTTTTTT. This codes for CSARVGGNEKLFF.

As to this clonotype: The junction does not match germline at one end; this may be a read error. The V and J genes are TRBV20-1 and TRBJ1-6; D is unclear. Germline V gene sequence: CDR1 DFQATT, CDR2 SNEGSKA (reference sequence). The length of the CDR3 is 12 residues. Here the CDR3 reads CSARVMQKHLHF. Here the CDR3 DNA reads TGTAGTGCTAGAGTCATGCAGAAACATCTCCACTTT.

This clonotype occurred once. Given a much more abundant clone one base away, this may be a read error. Since no conserved phenylalanine or tryptophan closes the CDR3, a read error is the likely cause. The chain has TRBV6-4 and TRBJ2-3; 8 bases are a match to TRBD2. Per the germline V gene, CDR1 is MRHNA and CDR2 is SNTAGT. V was pared by 5 bases and J by 0 bases, with 7 bases of the junction left unmatched. The CDR3 has 16 residues. This CDR3 is CASSPLAGLSTDTQYV. Here the CDR3 DNA reads TGTGCCAGCAGTCCTTTAGCGGGGTTAAGCACAGATACGCAGTATGTT.

J is TRBJ2-1 and V is TRBV7-9; 7 nucleotides agree with TRBD1. The J segment lost 10 bases and the V segment lost 1 base, leaving 7 bases of the junction unmatched. Germline V CDR1 and CDR2: SEHNR, FQNEAQ (reference sequence). The CDR3 has 14 residues. CDR3 DNA: TGTGCCAGCAGCTTAGTGCAGGGACAGCGAGAGCAGTTCTTC. This sequence encodes CASSLVQGQREQFF. Full variable domain (remainder filled in from reference TRBV7-9 and TRBJ2-1): DTGVSQNPRHKITKRGQNVTFRCDPISEHNRLYWYRQTLGQGPEFLTYFQNEAQLEKSRLLSDRFSAERPKGSFSTLEIQRTEQGDSAMYLCASSLVQGQREQFFGPGTRLTVL.

The chain has TRBV7-6 and TRBJ1-1, with a weak D call TRBD1 (5 bases). CDR1 is SGHVS and CDR2 is FNYEAQ in the germline V gene. The length of the CDR3 is 14 residues. Trimming removed 5 bases at V and 8 bases at J, with 18 bases between. CDR3 sequence (DNA): TGTGCCAGCAGCCAAGAAGGGGTTGGGACGGAAGCTTTCTTT. Translated, it gives CASSQEGVGTEAFF.

In its sample, this clonotype was seen a few times. The chain carries TRBV2 and TRBJ1-1; possible D gene TRBD1, 5 bases. This CDR3 is 14 amino acids long. Germline CDR1 is SNHLY and CDR2 is FYNNEI. Trimming took 8 bases from V and 3 from J, leaving 16 bases between them. The CDR3: CASSAYQGDTEAFF. CDR3 sequence (DNA): TGTGCCAGCTCAGCATATCAGGGTGACACTGAAGCTTTCTTT. Supplemented by reference TRBV2 and TRBJ1-1, the full variable domain reads EPEVTQTPSHQVTQMGQEVILRCVPISNHLYFYWYRQILGQKVEFLVSFYNNEISEKSEIFDDQFSVERPDGSNFTLKIRSTKLEDSAMYFCASSAYQGDTEAFFGQGTRLTVV.

This clonotype was seen ten or more times. This rearrangement joins TRBV7-2 to TRBJ2-1; D possibly matches TRBD1 or TRBD2 (6 bases each). Germline values: CDR1 SGHTA, CDR2 FQGNSA. The CDR3 spans 15 residues. Trimming took off 5 bases at V and 7 bases at J, with 18 bases between the two ends. The CDR3 reads CASSPLGGKRNEQFF. CDR3 coding DNA: TGTGCCAGCAGCCCGCTCGGGGGCAAACGGAATGAGCAGTTCTTC.

The V and J genes are TRBV3-1 and TRBJ2-5; TRBD2 matches at 8 bases. V shed 8 bases and J 5 bases; nucleotides not matched to a gene: 13. The CDR3 spans 15 residues. The germline CDR1 and CDR2 sequences are LGHDT and YNNKEL (reference sequence). The CDR3 coding sequence is TGTGCCAGCCGACCCTCGGGGGGCGGGGGGGAGACCCAGTACTTC. Encoded protein: CASRPSGGGGETQYF.

J is TRBJ1-1 and V is TRBV5-4; perhaps TRBD1 as D (6 bases). The CDR3 totals 11 residues. CDR1 is SGHNT and CDR2 is YYREEE in the germline V gene (reference sequence). The V end was cut by 3 bases, the J end by 11 bases, with 11 bases between. The DNA of the CDR3 is TGTGCCAGCAGCTACAGGGTGGAGGCTTTCTTT. Translation: CASSYRVEAFF.

This clonotype has just a few counts. The CDR3 here is CSARGVSGGTDYEQYF. The DNA for the CDR3 is TGCAGTGCTAGGGGGGTTAGCGGGGGGACCGACTACGAGCAGTACTTC. This chain joins TRBV20-1 and TRBJ2-7; 10 bases are shared with TRBD2. Germline CDR1 and CDR2: DFQATT and SNEGSKA (reference sequence). V shed 3 bases, J shed 3 bases, and the junction held 11 bases outside the gene matches. This CDR3 region has 16 residues.

This clonotype has just a few counts. This rearrangement joins TRBV12-3 or TRBV12-4 to TRBJ2-2, with 8 nucleotides matching TRBD1. The CDR3 length is 17 residues. V dropped 3 bases and J dropped 2; count of bases not matched to a gene: 8. The CDR3 region has the DNA TGTGCCAGCAGTTTCTTTAGTGGGACAGGCAACACCGGGGAGCTGTTTTTT. Translating gives CASSFFSGTGNTGELFF.

This clonotype was recorded many times. The J gene is TRBJ1-1, the V gene TRBV2; unclear D gene. V was shortened by 6 bases and J by 3 bases, with 5 bases between the two germline ends. Germline V gene sequence: CDR1 SNHLY, CDR2 FYNNEI. CDR3 length: 11 residues. CDR3 amino acids: CASSPYTEAFF. CDR3 DNA: TGTGCCAGCAGCCCATACACTGAAGCTTTCTTT.

This clonotype was recorded at least ten times. This chain joins TRBV6-5 and TRBJ2-3; a possible D gene is TRBD2 (5 bases). Germline V CDR1 and CDR2: MNHEY, SVGAGI. The CDR3 length is 13 residues. Trimming removed 6 bases from V and 6 bases from J, with 13 bases in between. The DNA of the CDR3 is TGTGCCAGCAGGGAGGATCCTAGGGATACGCAGTATTTT. This codes for CASREDPRDTQYF.

This clonotype was recorded at least ten times. DNA of the CDR3: TGTGCCAGCAGCGAGGGAGCGGGGGCGGGGGAGACCCAGTACTTC. It is translated as CASSEGAGAGETQYF. This sequence joins TRBV9 and TRBJ2-5; 8 bases are shared with TRBD2. CDR3 length equals 15 residues. V gave up 3 bases and J gave up 5 bases; unmatched junction bases: 9. Germline V gene sequence: CDR1 SGDLS, CDR2 YYNGEE.

This clonotype was found many times. The chain combines TRBV20-1 with TRBJ2-7; TRBD1 matches at 10 bases. V lost 0 bases and J lost 4; bases outside the gene matches: 9. The germline V gene encodes CDR1 DFQATT and CDR2 SNEGSKA (reference sequence). The length of the CDR3 is 16 residues. Written as DNA, the CDR3 is TGCAGTGCTAGAGAAGCTCCGGGACAGGGGTTTTACGAGCAGTACTTC. Its protein product is CSAREAPGQGFYEQYF.

Many counts were recorded for this clonotype. This chain uses TRBV7-2 with TRBJ2-6; weak D call: TRBD2 (5 bases). Per germline, CDR1 SGHTA and CDR2 FQGNSA. The CDR3 extends over 18 amino acids. V dropped 4 bases and J dropped 0 bases, with 16 bases sitting between them. CDR3 sequence: CASSSNLARGSGANVLTF. DNA of the CDR3: TGTGCCAGCAGCTCAAATCTAGCTCGGGGCTCTGGGGCCAACGTCCTGACTTTC. Based on the CDR3 plus reference TRBV7-2 and TRBJ2-6, the full variable domain is GAGVSQSPSNKVTEKGKDVELRCDPISGHTALYWYRQSLGQGLEFLIYFQGNSAPDKSGLPSDRFSAERTGGSVSTLTIQRTQQEDSAVYLCASSSNLARGSGANVLTFGAGSRLTVL.

Comments on this clonotype: Since a much larger clone is just one base distant, this may be a read error. J is TRBJ2-7 and V is TRBV6-2 or TRBV6-3, with a tentative D call TRBD2 (7 bases). V was cut by 3 bases and J by 4 bases, with 16 bases left in between. CDR1 MNHEY and CDR2 SVGEGT come from the germline V gene. CDR3 size: 15 residues. DNA for the CDR3: TGTGCCAGCAGTTATGGGGGGGCTAGCACTTACGAGCAGTACTTC. This sequence encodes CASSYGGASTYEQYF.

This clonotype turned up a few times. The genes are TRBV28 and TRBJ2-1; D possibly matches TRBD1 or TRBD2 (5 bases each). The CDR3 is 15 amino acids. V lost 6 bases, J lost 7 bases, and 19 bases lay in between. Germline CDR1 and CDR2: MDHEN and SYDVKM. The CDR3 here is CASRLRGHRGNEQFF. As DNA, the CDR3 is TGTGCCAGCAGATTGAGAGGACACCGAGGGAATGAGCAGTTCTTC.

This clonotype was detected many times. The chain joins TRBV6-1 to TRBJ2-7, with TRBD1 matching 9 bases. V gave up 3 bases and J gave up 6 bases; unmatched junction bases: 9. This CDR3 is 15 amino acids long. Germline V lookup: CDR1 MNHNS, CDR2 SASEGT. CDR3: CASSDGDRDSGEQYF. DNA for the CDR3: TGTGCCAGCAGTGACGGGGACAGGGACTCCGGCGAGCAGTACTTC.

The chain has TRBV15 and TRBJ2-6; D remains unclear. Germline CDR1 reads LNHNV; CDR2 reads YYDKDF (reference sequence). V was trimmed by 0 bases and J by 2 bases, leaving 11 bases between them. The length of the CDR3 is 17 residues. The CDR3 coding sequence is TGTGCCACCAGCAGAGATATTGTGAACACTGGGGCCAACGTCCTGACTTTC. Translation gives CATSRDIVNTGANVLTF.

This sequence joins TRBV27 and TRBJ1-5; no firm D call. The length of the CDR3 is 15 residues. V gave up 4 bases and J gave up 0 bases, with 10 bases separating them. The V gene's germline CDR1 is MNHEY and CDR2 SMNVEV (reference sequence). CDR3 region: CASSYEGYSNQPQHF. The CDR3 coding sequence is TGTGCCAGCAGTTACGAGGGCTATAGCAATCAGCCCCAGCATTTT.

Many counts were recorded for this clonotype. V and J are TRBV11-2 and TRBJ2-3, with 8 bases matching TRBD2. The J segment lost 0 bases and the V segment lost 1 base, leaving 6 bases of the junction unmatched. The CDR3 extends over 17 amino acids. Germline V lookup: CDR1 SGHAT, CDR2 FQNNGV. The CDR3 DNA reads TGTGCCAGCAGCTTAGTTTCGAGCGGGGGAAGCACAGATACGCAGTATTTT. Amino acid sequence: CASSLVSSGGSTDTQYF. Full variable domain (outside the CDR3, taken from reference TRBV11-2 and TRBJ2-3): EAGVAQSPRYKIIEKRQSVAFWCNPISGHATLYWYQQILGQGPKLLIQFQNNGVVDDSQLPKDRFSAERLKGVDSTLKIQPAKLEDSAVYLCASSLVSSGGSTDTQYFGPGTRLTVL.

This clonotype was counted many times. The chain uses TRBV2 and TRBJ1-2, with 10 bases identical to TRBD1. CDR3 size: 17 residues. Trimming removed 3 bases from V and 5 bases from J; junction bases left unmatched: 12. Per the germline V gene, CDR1 is SNHLY and CDR2 is FYNNEI. Here the CDR3 reads CASSDPLTGGNQYGYTF. The CDR3 nucleotides read TGTGCCAGCAGTGACCCCCTGACAGGGGGCAATCAGTATGGCTACACCTTC.

In this sample, this clonotype turned up many times. The chain couples TRBV7-2 to TRBJ2-2, with D perhaps being TRBD1 or TRBD2 (5 bases each). Per the germline V gene, CDR1 is SGHTA and CDR2 is FQGNSA. The CDR3 covers 12 residues. V lost 3 bases, J lost 8 bases, and 7 bases lay in between. CDR3 bases: TGTGCCAGCAGCTTTGGGGGAGGGGAGCTGTTTTTT. Amino acid sequence: CASSFGGGELFF.

On this clonotype itself: A much more abundant neighbour one base away suggests this may be a read error. The chain employs TRBV6-5 and TRBJ1-1, with 8 bases aligning to TRBD1. The CDR3 totals 14 residues. Germline V gives CDR1 MNHEY, CDR2 SVGAGI. The ends lost 2 bases at V and 6 bases at J; junction bases unmatched: 5. CDR3 residues: CASSYEQGEPEAFF. The CDR3 nucleotides read TGTGCCAGCAGTTACGAACAGGGGGAACCTGAAGCTTTCTTT.